The next 19 T cell receptor beta chains were all read from a single sample in a study of beta chain features in type 1 diabetes. Sequenced material consisted of expressed TCRB transcripts (all of the isolated RNA was reverse transcribed). This table comes from immunoSEQ multiplex PCR, and its TCRdb copy is limited to in-frame clones, with some not included. The sample holds about 160,000 clones, 8% to 8.5% seen once. Antigens for these TCRs are unknown. Study-wide results and limits: Patients with Type 1 diabetes showed moderately but significantly shorter TCRB CDR3s in all four CD4+ subsets.

The specimen was central memory CD4+ T cells from blood. These receptors came from a woman aged 18-29 years with type 1 diabetes.

This clone was seen a few times. The chain couples TRBV10-3 to TRBJ1-1; no clear D. Germline V CDR1 and CDR2: ENHRY, SYGVKD. CDR3 length equals 11 residues. Trimming shortened V by 8 bases and J by 10 bases, and 14 bases separated the two germline ends. CDR3 nucleotide sequence: TGTGCCATCGGGTGGGAGGGAGGAGCTTTCTTT. It codes for CAIGWEGGAFF.

The gene calls are TRBV30 and TRBJ2-7; no clear D. Germline CDR1 reads GTSNPN; CDR2 reads SVGIG (reference sequence). The CDR3 spans 11 residues. V was trimmed by 1 base and J by 7 bases, leaving 8 bases between them. CDR3 amino acids: CAWSDLSEQYF. The CDR3 DNA reads as TGTGCCTGGAGTGACTTGAGTGAGCAGTACTTC.

This clone came up a few times. This chain links TRBV19 with TRBJ2-2; tentatively, D is TRBD1 (6 bases). The germline V gene encodes CDR1 LNHDA and CDR2 SQIVND (reference sequence). V lost 4 bases, J lost 1 base, and 10 bases lay in between. The CDR3 spans 15 residues. This CDR3 reads CASSTRGGNTGELFF. As DNA, the CDR3 is TGTGCCAGTAGTACGAGAGGGGGGAACACCGGGGAGCTGTTTTTT.

In its sample, this clone was seen a few times. The chain joins TRBV30 to TRBJ2-3, with 14 positions matching TRBD2. The ends lost 2 bases at V and 2 bases at J; junction bases unmatched: 12. Germline V gene data show CDR1 as GTSNPN and CDR2 as SVGIG (reference sequence). CDR3 length: 19 amino acids. The CDR3 loop is CAWSTQLGTSGSYTDTQYF. The CDR3 DNA is TGTGCCTGGAGTACTCAATTGGGGACTAGCGGGAGCTACACAGATACGCAGTATTTT. Variable domain in full (rest from reference TRBV30 and TRBJ2-3): SQTIHQWPATLVQPVGSPLSLECTVEGTSNPNLYWYRQAAGRGLQLLFYSVGIGQISSEVPQNLSASRPQDRQFILSSKKLLLSDSGFYLCAWSTQLGTSGSYTDTQYFGPGTRLTVL.

This clone was observed a single time. Germline and junction disagree at one end, which may indicate a read error. J is TRBJ2-7 and V is TRBV28, with a weak D call TRBD1 (5 bases). The V gene's germline CDR1 is MDHEN and CDR2 SYDVKM. The CDR3 spans 14 residues. CDR3 region: CASSFSPLSGVRVF. DNA of the CDR3: TGTGCCAGCAGTTTCAGCCCCCTATCTGGAGTCAGGGTCTTC.

The chain joins TRBV28 to TRBJ1-2, with D possibly TRBD1 on 6 matching bases. This CDR3 spans 13 amino acids. Germline lookup yields CDR1 MDHEN and CDR2 SYDVKM. Trimming stripped 8 bases from V and 8 bases from J, with 18 bases between. The CDR3 spells CASDNREEGGYTF. DNA of the CDR3: TGTGCCAGCGATAACAGGGAAGAAGGAGGCTACACCTTC.

V usage is TRBV6-5 and J usage is TRBJ2-7; D call uncertain. Germline CDR1 is MNHEY and CDR2 is SVGAGI. V lost 6 bases, J lost 2 bases, and 14 bases lay in between. The CDR3 is 14 amino acids. The CDR3 sequence: CASSPSRLTYEQYF. DNA for the CDR3: TGTGCCAGCAGCCCTTCCCGGTTAACCTACGAGCAGTACTTC.

CDR3 amino acids: CASSLGQGAYEQYF. Written as DNA, the CDR3 is TGTGCCAGCAGCCTGGGACAGGGGGCCTACGAGCAGTACTTC. V usage is TRBV7-3 and J usage is TRBJ2-7, with TRBD1 matching over 11 bases. The CDR3 has 14 residues. Germline V gives CDR1 SGHTA, CDR2 FQGTGA. The ends lost 5 bases at V and 2 bases at J; junction bases unmatched: 2. Full variable domain (remainder filled in from reference TRBV7-3 and TRBJ2-7): GAGVSQTPSNKVTEKGKYVELRCDPISGHTALYWYRQSLGQGPEFLIYFQGTGAADDSGLPNDRFFAVRPEGSVSTLKIQRTERGDSAVYLCASSLGQGAYEQYFGPGTRLTVT.

There are a few counts of this clone. V gene TRBV28 combines with J gene TRBJ2-1; 7 bases are a match to TRBD1. The germline CDR1 and CDR2 sequences are MDHEN and SYDVKM. Germline trimming cut 1 base from V and 10 bases from J; bases unmatched to any gene: 10. The CDR3 length is 15 residues. The CDR3 bases are TGTGCCAGCAGTTTATCGCAGGGGGTAAGCAACGAGCAGTTCTTC. Translated, it gives CASSLSQGVSNEQFF.

This clone was seen only a few times. V is TRBV7-2 and J is TRBJ2-7; D uncertain. In germline, CDR1 is SGHTA, CDR2 FQGNSA. V lost 5 bases and J lost 3, with 8 bases in between. This CDR3 has 12 amino acids. CDR3 residues: CASSPVHYEQYF. CDR3 coding DNA: TGTGCCAGCAGCCCCGTACACTACGAGCAGTACTTC.

This clone was seen only a few times. As DNA, the CDR3 is TGTGCCACCAGCAGAGAGTACTCTGGGGCCAACGTCCTGACTTTC. Encoded protein: CATSREYSGANVLTF. The chain combines TRBV15 with TRBJ2-6; D gene ambiguous. The CDR3 loop spans 15 amino acids. Germline loops: CDR1 LNHNV, CDR2 YYDKDF (reference sequence). V shed 0 bases and J shed 0 bases, with 3 bases lying between them.

The chain is built from TRBV7-2 and TRBJ1-2; 9 positions match TRBD1. The J segment lost 7 bases and the V segment lost 4 bases, leaving 4 bases of the junction unmatched. The CDR3 contains 13 residues. Germline V gives CDR1 SGHTA, CDR2 FQGNSA. CDR3 region: CASSSTGGGGYTF. Here the CDR3 DNA reads TGTGCCAGCAGCTCCACAGGGGGCGGTGGCTACACCTTC.

This clone was recorded a few times. The chain links TRBV7-9 to TRBJ1-1; no firm D call. This CDR3 contains 15 residues. Looked up from germline, CDR1 is SEHNR and CDR2 is FQNEAQ (reference sequence). V lost 1 base and J 0 bases, leaving 9 bases between the germline ends. The CDR3 sequence: CASSLELHLNTEAFF. The CDR3 DNA reads as TGTGCCAGCAGCTTAGAGTTGCACTTGAACACTGAAGCTTTCTTT.

The genes are TRBV5-1 and TRBJ2-7; TRBD2 matches 10 bases. The germline gives CDR1 SGHRS, CDR2 YFSETQ. The length of the CDR3 is 15 residues. The V gene end was trimmed by 4 bases and the J gene end by 0 bases; junction bases not matched to a gene: 4. CDR3 in DNA: TGCGCCAGCAGCGGGCTAGCGGGAGACTCCTACGAGCAGTACTTC. This encodes CASSGLAGDSYEQYF.

This clone turned up a few times. This chain uses TRBV4-3 with TRBJ2-7; D may be TRBD2 (5 bases). Per germline, CDR1 LGHNA and CDR2 YSLEER. This CDR3 is built from 14 residues. V was cut by 1 base and J by 0 bases, with 7 bases left in between. CDR3 nucleotide sequence: TGCGCCAGCAGCCAAGGGACTTTCTCCTACGAGCAGTACTTC. Encoded protein: CASSQGTFSYEQYF.

The chain employs TRBV5-1 and TRBJ2-1; 7 bases agree with TRBD2. Trimming removed 9 bases from V and 9 bases from J; junction bases left unmatched: 12. In germline, CDR1 is SGHRS, CDR2 YFSETQ. The CDR3 is made up of 13 amino acids. The CDR3 nucleotides read TGCGCCACCTCGGGCGCGGGAGAGGTTGAGCAGTTCTTC. This encodes CATSGAGEVEQFF.

The genes are TRBV7-8 and TRBJ1-2; D call uncertain. The ends were cut back, 5 bases at V and 2 bases at J, with 9 bases in the middle. Germline CDR1 SGHVS, CDR2 FQNEAQ. This CDR3 comprises 13 residues. CDR3 DNA sequence: TGTGCCAGCAGCCCAAACCAGAACTATGGCTACACCTTC. It yields the protein CASSPNQNYGYTF.

V and J are TRBV29-1 and TRBJ1-4; 7 nucleotides match TRBD1. The CDR3 sequence is 13 residues long. CDR1 SQVTM and CDR2 ANQGSEA come from the germline V gene. V gave up 3 bases and J gave up 7 bases; unmatched junction bases: 5. The CDR3 nucleotides read TGCAGCGTTGACGACAGGGAATCTGAAAAACTGTTTTTT. This sequence encodes CSVDDRESEKLFF. Supplemented by reference TRBV29-1 and TRBJ1-4, the full variable domain reads SAVISQKPSRDICQRGTSLTIQCQVDSQVTMMFWYRQQPGQSLTLIATANQGSEATYESGFVIDKFPISRPNLTFSTLTVSNMSPEDSSIYLCSVDDRESEKLFFGSGTQLSVL.

This rearrangement joins TRBV7-2 to TRBJ1-1; weak D call: TRBD1 (6 bases). The germline gives CDR1 SGHTA, CDR2 FQGNSA. The CDR3 extends over 14 amino acids. V was trimmed by 7 bases and J by 4 bases, leaving 16 bases between them. DNA for the CDR3: TGTGCCAGCACGGCCAGGGGTTTGGGCACTGAAGCTTTCTTT. Translation gives CASTARGLGTEAFF.